The next 12 T cell receptor beta chains were all read from a single sample in a study of identifying expanded T cells in peripheral blood. Data came from immunoSEQ multiplex PCR; TCRdb stores just in-frame clones and leaves some out. Of around 63,000 clones in the sample, 70% to 90% were seen once. Sequencing was performed on blood. The receptor set was obtained from a person aged 18-70 years in good health.

The rearrangement links TRBV5-1 to TRBJ1-2, with 7 bases identical to TRBD1. This CDR3 comprises 13 residues. The V segment lost 4 bases and the J segment 3 bases; nucleotides outside the gene matches: 3. Germline CDR1 is SGHRS and CDR2 is YFSETQ. CDR3 DNA sequence: TGCGCCAGCAGCCTTGACAGGGACTATGGCTACACCTTC. Its translation is CASSLDRDYGYTF.

The chain uses TRBV10-3 and TRBJ1-2; the D is unclear. Germline lookup yields CDR1 ENHRY and CDR2 SYGVKD. The CDR3 is 16 amino acids. The germline V and J ends were trimmed by 0 bases and 2 bases, with 13 bases remaining between them. CDR3 sequence reads: CAISESGSPLNYGYTF. The DNA for the CDR3 is TGTGCCATCAGTGAGTCAGGGAGCCCTCTAAACTATGGCTACACCTTC.

The chain links TRBV2 to TRBJ1-5; D is ambiguous. There are 15 residues in the CDR3. V gave up 2 bases and J gave up 3 bases, with 11 bases separating them. The germline V gene has CDR1 SNHLY and CDR2 FYNNEI. For the CDR3, the DNA is TGTGCCAGCAGTGAATGGGAACAGAACAATCAGCCCCAGCATTTT. It encodes CASSEWEQNNQPQHF. Variable domain in full (rest from reference TRBV2 and TRBJ1-5): EPEVTQTPSHQVTQMGQEVILRCVPISNHLYFYWYRQILGQKVEFLVSFYNNEISEKSEIFDDQFSVERPDGSNFTLKIRSTKLEDSAMYFCASSEWEQNNQPQHFGDGTRLSIL.

The rearrangement links TRBV9 to TRBJ2-1, with 9 bases matching TRBD1. Germline V gene sequence: CDR1 SGDLS, CDR2 YYNGEE. This CDR3 contains 13 residues. The junction had 2 bases not matched to a gene; V was cut back by 6 bases and J by 4 bases. The CDR3 here is CASNRGPYNEQFF. DNA of the CDR3: TGTGCCAGCAACAGGGGGCCTTACAATGAGCAGTTCTTC.

The V and J genes are TRBV7-9 and TRBJ1-1; TRBD1 is a possible D gene (5 bases). The germline V and J ends were trimmed by 0 bases and 1 base, with 6 bases remaining between them. The CDR3 length is 14 residues. Germline V gene data show CDR1 as SEHNR and CDR2 as FQNEAQ (reference sequence). The CDR3 DNA reads as TGTGCCAGCAGCTTAGCCGGGGGGAACACTGAAGCTTTCTTT. Its protein product is CASSLAGGNTEAFF.

The DNA for the CDR3 is TGTGCCAGTAGTGTCGACAGGATGAACACTGAAGCTTTCTTT. Protein sequence: CASSVDRMNTEAFF. The rearrangement uses TRBV19 and TRBJ1-1; tentative D call: TRBD1 (6 bases). Per germline, CDR1 LNHDA and CDR2 SQIVND (reference sequence). The CDR3 loop spans 14 amino acids. V lost 5 bases, J lost 0 bases, and 10 bases lay in between.

This CDR3 reads CAISVSDRNQPQHF. CDR3 bases: TGTGCCATCAGTGTATCCGATCGAAATCAGCCCCAGCATTTT. The chain couples TRBV10-3 to TRBJ1-5, with D unresolved. V lost 4 bases, J lost 4 bases, and 11 bases lay in between. The CDR3 has 14 amino acids. Germline-derived CDR1 and CDR2 are ENHRY and SYGVKD.

The rearrangement links TRBV6-5 to TRBJ2-2; 11 bases match TRBD2. Trimming at V came to 6 bases and at J to 3 bases, leaving 3 bases not matched to a gene. The CDR3 is 15 residues long. Germline loops: CDR1 MNHEY, CDR2 SVGAGI. This CDR3 reads CASRSLAGDTGELFF. The CDR3 DNA reads as TGTGCCAGCAGATCACTAGCGGGGGACACCGGGGAGCTGTTTTTT.

This chain uses TRBV29-1 with TRBJ2-1, with a possible D match to TRBD2 (6 bases). Germline lookup yields CDR1 SQVTM and CDR2 ANQGSEA. V was clipped by 6 bases and J by 13 bases, with 22 bases between them. This CDR3 contains 13 residues. CDR3 residues: CSVGPTGGTYQFF. CDR3 sequence (DNA): TGCAGCGTGGGGCCCACCGGTGGGACTTACCAGTTCTTC.

The chain recombines TRBV28 with TRBJ1-5; the D is unclear. The ends were cut back, 10 bases at V and 0 bases at J, with 10 bases in the middle. Germline assignment: CDR1 MDHEN and CDR2 SYDVKM. The CDR3 is 13 residues long. The CDR3 region is CAIESNSNQPQHF. The CDR3 nucleotides read TGTGCCATCGAGTCGAATAGCAATCAGCCCCAGCATTTT.

The rearrangement joins TRBV4-2 to TRBJ1-2; D not resolved. Germline loops: CDR1 LGHNA, CDR2 YNFKEQ. Trimming shortened V by 0 bases and J by 0 bases, and 5 bases separated the two germline ends. The CDR3 has 14 amino acids. CDR3 sequence (DNA): TGTGCCAGCAGCCAAGATCTATCTAACTATGGCTACACCTTC. It is translated as CASSQDLSNYGYTF.

The V call is TRBV6-1, the J call TRBJ1-5; D is ambiguous. Germline CDR1 MNHNS, CDR2 SASEGT. Deletions cut 6 bases from V and 4 bases from J, with 10 bases between. CDR3 length: 13 residues. The CDR3 spells CASRYEVNQPQHF. The DNA for the CDR3 is TGTGCCAGCAGGTACGAGGTGAATCAGCCCCAGCATTTT.